The table lists the clone carrying this T cell receptor beta chain with a few counts. Its antigen is still unknown. The data stem from a study of T-cell memory formation after mild COVID-19. The study, taken as a whole, reports: In second-wave clones peaking day 37, SARS-CoV-2 specificity remained unconfirmed. Contracting clones, day 15 to 85, had balanced CD4/CD8, and later expanders favored CD4+. Chiefly within CM and EM were the contracting CD4+ clones; CD8+ ones were within EMRA.

CDR1 and CDR2 (germline): DFQATT, SNEGSKA (reference sequence). The CDR3 length is 13 residues. V lost 3 bases to trimming and J lost 2 bases, with 10 bases between them. TCRdb analysed the 5' RACE reads with MiXCR anew, one entry per CDR3 protein. This repertoire shows 300,000 to 400,000 distinct CDR3 sequences, roughly 13% found once; its top ten account for about a fifth. Sequencing was carried out using PBMCs or a T cell subset sorted from them (not recorded which). The chain recombines TRBV20-1 with TRBJ2-5; D is uncertain. This clonotype was sampled from a young man who had mild COVID-19 (a few samples of this study predate the infection). Cell type and time point are not known. CDR3 DNA: TGCAGTGCTAGTGTGGGAAATCAAGAGACCCAGTACTTC. Its protein is CSASVGNQETQYF.